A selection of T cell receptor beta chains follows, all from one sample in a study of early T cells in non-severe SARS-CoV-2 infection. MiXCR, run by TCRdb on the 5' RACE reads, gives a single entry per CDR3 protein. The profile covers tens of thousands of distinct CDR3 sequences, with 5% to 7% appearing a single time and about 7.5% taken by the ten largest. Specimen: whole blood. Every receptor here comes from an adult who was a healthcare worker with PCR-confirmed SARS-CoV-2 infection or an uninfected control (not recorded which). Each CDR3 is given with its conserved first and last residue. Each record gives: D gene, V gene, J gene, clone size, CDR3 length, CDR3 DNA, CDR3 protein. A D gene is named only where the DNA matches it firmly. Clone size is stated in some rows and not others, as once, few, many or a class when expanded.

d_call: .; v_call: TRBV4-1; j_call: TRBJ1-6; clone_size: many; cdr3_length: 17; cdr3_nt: TGCGCCAGCAGCCAAGACCCCAAGAGCTCCTATAATTCACCCCTCCACTTT; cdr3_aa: CASSQDPKSSYNSPLHF
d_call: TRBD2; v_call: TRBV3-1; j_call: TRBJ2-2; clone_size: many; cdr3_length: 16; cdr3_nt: TGTGCCAGCAGCAAGATAGCGGGGCGGAGCACCGGGGAGCTGTTTTTT; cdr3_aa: CASSKIAGRSTGELFF
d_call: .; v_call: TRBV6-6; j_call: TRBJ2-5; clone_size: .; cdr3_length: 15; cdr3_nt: TGTGCCAGCAGTTACTCAAGCGGGTCTGGGGAGACCCAGTACTTC; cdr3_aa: CASSYSSGSGETQYF
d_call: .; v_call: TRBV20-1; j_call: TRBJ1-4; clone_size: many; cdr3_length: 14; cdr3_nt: TGCAGTGCTAGAGATGGGGGGGCTAATGAAAAACTGTTTTTT; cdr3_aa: CSARDGGANEKLFF
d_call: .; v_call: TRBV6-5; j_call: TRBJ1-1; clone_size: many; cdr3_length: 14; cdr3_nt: TGTGCCAGCAGCCCTGCTTGGTTGAACACTGAAGCTTTCTTT; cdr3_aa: CASSPAWLNTEAFF
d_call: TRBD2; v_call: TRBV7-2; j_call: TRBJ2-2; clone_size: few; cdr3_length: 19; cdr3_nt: TGTGCCAGCAGCCCCACCCGACTAGCGGGAGGGAAGAACACCGGGGAGCTGTTTTTT; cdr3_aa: CASSPTRLAGGKNTGELFF
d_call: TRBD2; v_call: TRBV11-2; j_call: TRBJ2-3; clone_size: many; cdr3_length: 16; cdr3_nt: TGTGCCAGCAGCAGAAGACTAGCGTCTAGCACAGATACGCAGTATTTT; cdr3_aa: CASSRRLASSTDTQYF
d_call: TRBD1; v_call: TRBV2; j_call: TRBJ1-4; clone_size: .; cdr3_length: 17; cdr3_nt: TGTGCCAGCAGTGACGGACAGGGGGCGCCGACTAATGAAAAACTGTTTTTT; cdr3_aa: CASSDGQGAPTNEKLFF
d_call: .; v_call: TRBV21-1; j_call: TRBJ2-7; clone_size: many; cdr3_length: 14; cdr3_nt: TGTGCCAGCAGCAAAGACGTGATGGGACACGAGCAGTACTTC; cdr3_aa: CASSKDVMGHEQYF
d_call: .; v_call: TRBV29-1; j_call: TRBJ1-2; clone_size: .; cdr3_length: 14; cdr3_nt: TGCAGCGTTGAGTGGCAGAGTCTTGGGTATGGCTGCACCTTC; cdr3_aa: CSVEWQSLGYGCTF
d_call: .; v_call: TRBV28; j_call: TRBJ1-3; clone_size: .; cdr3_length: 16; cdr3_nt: TGTGCCAGCAGTTTGGCCCCGACAGATCCGAGACACACCATATATTTT; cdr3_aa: CASSLAPTDPRHTIYF
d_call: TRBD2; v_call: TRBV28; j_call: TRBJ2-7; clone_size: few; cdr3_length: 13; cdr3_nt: TGTGCCAGCAGGGTCGGGGGGGACCACGAGCAGTACTTC; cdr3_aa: CASRVGGDHEQYF
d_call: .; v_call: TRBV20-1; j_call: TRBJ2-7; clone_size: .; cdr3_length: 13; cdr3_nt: TGCAGTGCTAGGGGCGGTCGGGAATACGAGCAGTACTTC; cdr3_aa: CSARGGREYEQYF
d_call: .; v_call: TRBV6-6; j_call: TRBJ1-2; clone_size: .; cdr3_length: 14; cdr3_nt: TGTGCCAGCAGCCAAACAACAGGGATCTATGGCTACACCTTC; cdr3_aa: CASSQTTGIYGYTF
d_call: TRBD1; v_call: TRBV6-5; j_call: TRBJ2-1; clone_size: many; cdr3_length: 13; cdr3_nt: TGTGCCAGCCTTGACAGGGGATACAATGAGCAGTTCTTC; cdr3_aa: CASLDRGYNEQFF
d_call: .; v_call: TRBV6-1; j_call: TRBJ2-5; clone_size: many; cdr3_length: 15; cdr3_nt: TGTGCCAGCAGTGAGTTCGGACAGTCTCGTGAGACCCAGTACTTC; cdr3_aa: CASSEFGQSRETQYF
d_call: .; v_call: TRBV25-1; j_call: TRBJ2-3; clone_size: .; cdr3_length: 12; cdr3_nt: TGTGCCAGCAGCAGCAAATCAGATACGCAGTATTTT; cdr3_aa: CASSSKSDTQYF
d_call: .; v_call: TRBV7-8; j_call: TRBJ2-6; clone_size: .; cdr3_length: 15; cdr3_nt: TGTGCCAGCAGCTTAGGGAGGTCTGGGGCCAACGTCCTGACTTTC; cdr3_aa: CASSLGRSGANVLTF
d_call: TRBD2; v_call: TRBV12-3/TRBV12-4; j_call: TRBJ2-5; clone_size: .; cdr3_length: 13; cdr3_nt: TGTGCCAGCAGGAGCGGGGGCCAAGAGACCCAGTACTTC; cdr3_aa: CASRSGGQETQYF
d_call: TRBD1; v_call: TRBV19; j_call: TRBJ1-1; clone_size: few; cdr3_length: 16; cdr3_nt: TGTGCCAGTAGAGAAGGGACAGGGAACATGAACACTGAAGCTTTCTTT; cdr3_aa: CASREGTGNMNTEAFF
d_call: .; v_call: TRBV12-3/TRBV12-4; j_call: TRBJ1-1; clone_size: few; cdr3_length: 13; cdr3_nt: TGTGCCAGCAAATTGGGTAGGGACACTGAAGCTTTCTTT; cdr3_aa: CASKLGRDTEAFF
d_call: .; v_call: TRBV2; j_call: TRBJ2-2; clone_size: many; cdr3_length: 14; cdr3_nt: TGTGCCAGCAACAGCGGGACATTCACCGGGGAGCTGTTTTTT; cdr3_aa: CASNSGTFTGELFF
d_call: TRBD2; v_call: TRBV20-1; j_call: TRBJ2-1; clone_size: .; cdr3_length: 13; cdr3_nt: TGCAGTGCAGGGACTAGTGCCTACAATGAGCAGTTCTTC; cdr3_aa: CSAGTSAYNEQFF
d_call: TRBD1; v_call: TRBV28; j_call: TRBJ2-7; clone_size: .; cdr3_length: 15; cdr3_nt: TGTGCCAGCAGCCTTACCGGGACAGCTAACTACGAGCAGTACTTC; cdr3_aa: CASSLTGTANYEQYF
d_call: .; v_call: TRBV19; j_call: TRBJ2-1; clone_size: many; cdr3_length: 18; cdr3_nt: TGTGCCAGTCGGACCGGGTCGTCTTCCCTCAGCTCCTACAATGAGCAGTTCTTC; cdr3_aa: CASRTGSSSLSSYNEQFF
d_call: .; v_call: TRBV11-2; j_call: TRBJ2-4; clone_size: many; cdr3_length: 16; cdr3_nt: TGTGCCAGCAGCCTCCCCGGAGGGACACCCAAAAACATTCAGTACTTC; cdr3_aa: CASSLPGGTPKNIQYF
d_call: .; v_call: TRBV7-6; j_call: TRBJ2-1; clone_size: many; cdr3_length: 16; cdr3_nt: TGTGCCAGCAGCTTAGCGACTAGTGTCGCCTACAATGAGCAGTTCTTC; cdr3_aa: CASSLATSVAYNEQFF
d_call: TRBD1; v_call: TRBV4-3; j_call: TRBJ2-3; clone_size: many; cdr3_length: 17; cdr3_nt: TGCGCCAGCAGCCAAGAGCCAAACAGGGGGCGAGCAGATACGCAGTATTTT; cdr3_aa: CASSQEPNRGRADTQYF